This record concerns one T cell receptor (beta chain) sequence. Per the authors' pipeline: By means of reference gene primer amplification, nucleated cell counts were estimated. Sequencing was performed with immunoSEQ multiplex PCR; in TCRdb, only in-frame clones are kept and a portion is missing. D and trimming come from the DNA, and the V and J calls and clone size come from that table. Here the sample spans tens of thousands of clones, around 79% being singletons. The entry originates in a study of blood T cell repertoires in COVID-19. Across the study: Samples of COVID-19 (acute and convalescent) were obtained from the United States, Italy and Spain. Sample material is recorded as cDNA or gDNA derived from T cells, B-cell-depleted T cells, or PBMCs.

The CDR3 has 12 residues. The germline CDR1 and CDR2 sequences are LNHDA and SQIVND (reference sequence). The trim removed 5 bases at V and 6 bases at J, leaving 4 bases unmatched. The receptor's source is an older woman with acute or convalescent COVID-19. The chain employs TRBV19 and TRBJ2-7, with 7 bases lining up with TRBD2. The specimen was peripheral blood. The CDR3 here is CASSFGGSEQYF. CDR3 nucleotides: TGTGCCAGTAGTTTCGGGGGGTCCGAGCAGTACTTC.